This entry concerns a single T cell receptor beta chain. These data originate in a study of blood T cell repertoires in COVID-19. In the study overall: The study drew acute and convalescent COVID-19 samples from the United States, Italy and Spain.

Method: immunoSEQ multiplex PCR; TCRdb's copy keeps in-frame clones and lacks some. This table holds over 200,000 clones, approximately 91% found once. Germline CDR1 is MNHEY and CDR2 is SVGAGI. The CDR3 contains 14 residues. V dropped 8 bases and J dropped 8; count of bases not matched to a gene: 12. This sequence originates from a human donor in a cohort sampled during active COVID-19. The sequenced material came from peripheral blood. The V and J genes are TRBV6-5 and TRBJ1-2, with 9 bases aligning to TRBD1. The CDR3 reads CASQERGQGEGYTF. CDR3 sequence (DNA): TGTGCCAGCCAGGAGCGGGGACAGGGAGAAGGCTACACCTTC.